Listed below are T cell receptor beta chains from one sample, sequenced in a study of shared clonotypes between healthy human individuals. Only in-frame clones appear in the TCRdb table, and some are missing; sequencing was by immunoSEQ multiplex PCR. Of approximately 1.4 million clones listed, under 99% are singletons. The sample comprised naive CD4+ T cells sorted from blood. These receptor sequences come from a man aged 25-40 years in good health. Both conserved end residues are part of each CDR3. D genes are given only for firm matches. Rows give clone size only sometimes, using once, few, many, or a class for an expanded clone.

>-|TRBJ1-1|TRBV9|-
CASSPRGSEYEAFF
TGTGCCAGCAGCCCCCGAGGTTCGGAATATGAAGCTTTCTTT
>-|TRBJ1-2|TRBV28|-
CASSFRDLYGYTF
TGTGCCAGCAGTTTTAGAGATCTCTATGGCTACACCTTC
>-|TRBJ2-5|TRBV30|-
CAWSRSFRSGQETQYF
TGTGCCTGGAGTAGGTCTTTCCGCAGCGGACAAGAGACCCAGTACTTC
>once|TRBJ2-7|TRBV10-3|TRBD1
CAISRLRGRRDTYEQYF
TGTGCCATCAGCCGGCTCAGGGGGCGCCGGGATACCTACGAGCAGTACTTC
>-|TRBJ1-2|TRBV6-1|-
CASSDLIGGSYGYTF
TGTGCCAGCAGTGATTTAATTGGGGGTTCATATGGCTACACCTTC
>-|TRBJ1-1|TRBV18|-
CASSRKDRNTEAFF
TGTGCCAGCTCACGGAAAGACCGGAACACTGAAGCTTTCTTT
>-|TRBJ1-1|TRBV5-6|TRBD1
CASSFYRGVDEAFF
TGTGCCAGCAGCTTTTACAGGGGGGTCGATGAAGCTTTCTTT
>-|TRBJ2-1|TRBV11-3|-
CASSGSSYNEQFF
TGTGCCAGCAGCGGCAGCTCGTACAATGAGCAGTTCTTC
>-|TRBJ1-1|TRBV25-1|-
CASSEYRDPGTAFF
TGTGCCAGCAGTGAGTACAGGGACCCAGGCACAGCTTTCTTT
>-|TRBJ1-5|TRBV4-1|-
CASSPTGREPQHF
TGCGCCAGCAGCCCCACGGGTAGGGAGCCCCAGCATTTT
>-|TRBJ2-1|TRBV5-4|TRBD2
CASSLGLAVSSYNEQFF
TGTGCCAGCAGCTTGGGGCTAGCGGTGAGCTCCTACAATGAGCAGTTCTTC
>-|TRBJ2-2|TRBV2|-
CASSTARTGELFF
TGTGCCAGCAGTACAGCCAGGACCGGGGAGCTGTTTTTT
>-|TRBJ2-7|TRBV27|TRBD2
CASSSTGTSRYEQYF
TGTGCCAGCAGTTCGACCGGGACTAGCCGCTACGAGCAGTACTTC
>once|TRBJ1-2|TRBV5-1|-
CASSPYLGSGGYTF
TGCGCCAGCAGCCCTTATTTGGGGAGCGGTGGCTACACCTTC
>-|TRBJ2-1|TRBV29-1|-
CSDRRAASSYNEQFF
TGCAGCGACCGGAGAGCCGCGAGCTCCTACAATGAGCAGTTCTTC
>-|TRBJ2-7|TRBV27|TRBD1
CASRVRDRGYEQYF
TGTGCCAGCAGGGTGAGGGACAGGGGGTACGAGCAGTACTTC
>-|TRBJ2-3|TRBV5-5|TRBD2
CASSGGSADTQYF
TGTGCCAGCAGTGGCGGGAGCGCAGATACGCAGTATTTT
>-|TRBJ1-3|TRBV4-1|-
CASSPKLGTHSGNTIYF
TGCGCCAGCAGCCCCAAGTTAGGGACCCACTCTGGAAACACCATATATTTT
>once|TRBJ2-7|TRBV28|TRBD1
CASSDFDRGRIYEQYF
TGTGCCAGCAGTGACTTCGACAGGGGTCGGATTTACGAGCAGTACTTC
>-|TRBJ2-2|TRBV27|-
CASSFWRENTGELFF
TGTGCCAGCAGTTTCTGGCGGGAGAACACCGGGGAGCTGTTTTTT
>-|TRBJ2-3|TRBV5-4|TRBD2
CASRTGLAGTDTQYF
TGTGCCAGCAGAACCGGACTAGCGGGAACAGATACGCAGTATTTT
>once|TRBJ2-1|TRBV10-1|TRBD2
CASSDIAGGRNEQLF
TGCGCCAGCAGTGATATAGCGGGAGGGAGGAATGAGCAGCTCTTC
>-|TRBJ2-3|TRBV2|-
CASSELYPRTSTDTQYF
TGTGCCAGCAGTGAACTCTACCCCCGAACTAGCACAGATACGCAGTATTTT
>-|TRBJ1-5|TRBV2|-
CASSESQSRNQPQHF
TGTGCCAGCAGTGAATCACAGTCCCGTAATCAGCCCCAGCATTTT
>-|TRBJ2-1|TRBV10-3|TRBD2
CAISASGGYNEQFF
TGTGCCATCAGTGCATCGGGGGGCTACAATGAGCAGTTCTTC
>-|TRBJ2-3|TRBV18|-
CASSPLLREGTDTQYF
TGTGCCAGCTCACCACTTTTGAGGGAGGGCACAGATACGCAGTATTTT